This is a list of T cell receptor beta chains from one sample in a study of metastatic and nonmetastatic thyroid tumors. TCRdb reanalyzed the PCR reads via MiXCR. The sample holds fewer than 15,000 clones, roughly 12% seen once. Sequenced material: blood. The receptors were gathered from a female donor with papillary thyroid cancer or a benign thyroid nodule (not recorded which). Some clones in this sample may be carry-over from other donors' samples. Both conserved end residues are part of each CDR3. Each record gives: D gene, clone size, J gene, V gene, CDR3 protein, CDR3 DNA. D genes are given only for firm matches. For some rows the clone size is stated as once, few or many, or as a class when expanded; others skip it.

D: NA; size: medium-sized; J: TRBJ1-1; V: TRBV6-2/TRBV6-3; CDR3: CATHRENTEAFF; DNA: TGTGCCACCCACAGGGAGAACACTGAAGCTTTCTTT
D: NA; size: many; J: TRBJ2-5; V: TRBV6-2/TRBV6-3; CDR3: CASSYGGNQETQYF; DNA: TGTGCCAGCAGTTACGGTGGCAATCAAGAGACCCAGTACTTC
D: NA; size: many; J: TRBJ1-1; V: TRBV19; CDR3: CASSQSRGWTEAFF; DNA: TGTGCCAGTAGTCAGTCGCGGGGCTGGACTGAAGCTTTCTTT
D: NA; size: many; J: TRBJ2-1; V: TRBV7-9; CDR3: CASSLGREEINEQFF; DNA: TGTGCCAGCAGCTTAGGGCGGGAAGAGATCAATGAGCAGTTCTTC
D: NA; size: many; J: TRBJ1-3; V: TRBV5-1; CDR3: CASSLVPDVGNTIYF; DNA: TGCGCCAGCAGCTTGGTTCCGGATGTAGGAAACACCATATATTTT
D: NA; size: medium-sized; J: TRBJ1-5; V: TRBV6-1; CDR3: CASSPADGNQPQHF; DNA: TGTGCCAGCAGCCCTGCAGACGGCAATCAGCCCCAGCATTTT
D: NA; size: few; J: TRBJ1-2; V: TRBV20-1; CDR3: CSARGGVGWGTF; DNA: NA
D: TRBD2; size: many; J: TRBJ2-1; V: TRBV18; CDR3: CASSPPGLEGGEQFF; DNA: TGTGCCAGCTCACCACCGGGACTAGAGGGTGGTGAGCAGTTCTTC
D: TRBD2; size: many; J: TRBJ2-7; V: TRBV7-9; CDR3: CATKADGPGTSGGSDEQYF; DNA: TGTGCCACCAAGGCAGACGGACCAGGGACTAGCGGGGGGAGTGACGAGCAGTACTTC
D: TRBD2; size: many; J: TRBJ2-5; V: TRBV4-2; CDR3: CASSQGRGDQETQYF; DNA: TGTGCCAGCAGCCAAGGGCGGGGGGACCAAGAGACCCAGTACTTC
D: NA; size: medium-sized; J: TRBJ2-1; V: TRBV24-1; CDR3: CATSDIAVNEQFF; DNA: TGTGCCACCAGTGATATAGCGGTAAATGAGCAGTTCTTC
D: NA; size: many; J: TRBJ1-2; V: TRBV7-9; CDR3: CASTGGLELSYGYTF; DNA: TGTGCCAGCACGGGGGGTCTGGAACTCAGCTATGGCTACACCTTC
D: NA; size: NA; J: TRBJ1-1; V: TRBV20-1; CDR3: CSARGGAWHTEAFF; DNA: TGCAGTGCTAGAGGGGGGGCATGGCACACTGAAGCTTTCTTT
D: NA; size: few; J: TRBJ1-2; V: TRBV27; CDR3: CASRETPSGSYGYTF; DNA: TGTGCCAGCAGAGAAACCCCCAGCGGTAGCTATGGCTACACCTTC
D: TRBD1; size: many; J: TRBJ1-4; V: TRBV28; CDR3: CASREGAGSRKLFF; DNA: TGTGCCAGCAGGGAGGGGGCCGGGTCTAGAAAACTGTTTTTT
D: NA; size: many; J: TRBJ2-2; V: TRBV18; CDR3: CASGKGRTNTGELFF; DNA: TGTGCCAGCGGGAAGGGCAGAACGAACACCGGGGAGCTGTTTTTT
D: NA; size: NA; J: TRBJ2-5; V: TRBV6-1; CDR3: CASSFMGLHSGTKYF; DNA: TGTGCCAGCAGTTTTATGGGACTCCATAGTGGGACCAAGTACTTC
D: NA; size: many; J: TRBJ2-5; V: TRBV2; CDR3: CASSAFRAAQETQYF; DNA: TGTGCCAGCAGCGCCTTTAGGGCCGCCCAAGAGACCCAGTACTTC
D: NA; size: many; J: TRBJ1-5; V: TRBV6-1; CDR3: CASSERLGQYSNQPQHF; DNA: TGTGCCAGCAGTGAACGGTTAGGGCAGTATAGCAATCAGCCCCAGCATTTT
D: NA; size: few; J: TRBJ1-2; V: TRBV6-1; CDR3: CASSLGSLYGYDF; DNA: TGTGCCAGCAGTCTCGGGTCGCTCTATGGCTACGACTTC
D: TRBD2; size: medium-sized; J: TRBJ2-7; V: TRBV20-1; CDR3: CSARGLAGYEQYF; DNA: TGCAGTGCTAGAGGACTAGCGGGCTACGAGCAGTACTTC
D: TRBD2; size: many; J: TRBJ2-1; V: TRBV4-2; CDR3: CASSQDITSGRKGDNEQFF; DNA: TGTGCCAGCAGCCAAGATATTACTAGCGGGAGGAAGGGTGACAATGAGCAGTTCTTC
D: NA; size: medium-sized; J: TRBJ2-1; V: TRBV28; CDR3: CASSSVTGTSPLEQFF; DNA: TGTGCCAGCAGCTCGGTTACCGGGACTTCCCCTCTGGAGCAGTTCTTC
D: TRBD1; size: many; J: TRBJ2-2; V: TRBV3-1; CDR3: CASSRDRRGTGELFF; DNA: TGTGCCAGCAGCCGGGACAGGAGAGGCACCGGGGAGCTGTTTTTT
D: NA; size: few; J: TRBJ1-2; V: TRBV2; CDR3: CVSSENPDPGYGYTF; DNA: TGTGTCAGTAGTGAGAATCCAGACCCGGGGTATGGCTACACCTTC
D: NA; size: few; J: TRBJ2-2; V: TRBV6-1; CDR3: CASIGMSTWELFF; DNA: TGTGCCAGCATCGGAATGAGCACCTGGGAGCTGTTTTTT
D: TRBD1; size: medium-sized; J: TRBJ2-7; V: TRBV6-1; CDR3: CASSAGQGWNEQYF; DNA: TGTGCCAGCAGCGCGGGACAGGGGTGGAACGAGCAGTACTTC
D: NA; size: few; J: TRBJ1-3; V: TRBV12-5; CDR3: CASGLVENTIYF; DNA: TGTGCTAGTGGTTTGGTAGAAAACACCATATATTTT
D: TRBD1; size: many; J: TRBJ1-1; V: TRBV25-1; CDR3: CASSANRGTGEAREASF; DNA: TGTGCCAGCAGTGCCAATCGGGGGACAGGGGAAGCTCGTGAAGCTTCCTTT
D: NA; size: many; J: TRBJ1-5; V: TRBV20-1; CDR3: CSARAQVSNQPQHF; DNA: TGCAGTGCTAGAGCACAGGTTTCCAATCAGCCCCAGCATTTT
D: NA; size: many; J: TRBJ1-5; V: TRBV29-1; CDR3: CSVALNEDQPQHF; DNA: TGCAGCGTTGCGCTAAACGAAGATCAGCCCCAGCATTTT
D: NA; size: many; J: TRBJ2-3; V: TRBV4-2; CDR3: CASSPRPTQAGGDTQYF; DNA: TGTGCCAGCAGCCCCCGGCCCACTCAGGCGGGTGGGGATACGCAGTATTTT
D: NA; size: many; J: TRBJ2-3; V: TRBV5-8; CDR3: CASSSTVTEGTDTQYF; DNA: TGTGCCAGCAGCTCAACAGTAACTGAAGGCACAGATACGCAGTATTTT
D: NA; size: medium-sized; J: TRBJ2-7; V: TRBV19; CDR3: CASSIEPRDEQYF; DNA: TGTGCCAGTAGTATAGAACCTAGGGACGAGCAGTACTTC
D: NA; size: medium-sized; J: TRBJ1-2; V: TRBV12-3/TRBV12-4; CDR3: CASSPRFATEGYGYTF; DNA: TGTGCCAGCAGCCCCCGTTTTGCGACAGAAGGATATGGCTACACCTTC
D: NA; size: many; J: TRBJ2-1; V: TRBV11-3; CDR3: CASSATQDPYNEQFF; DNA: TGTGCCAGCAGCGCTACACAGGATCCCTACAATGAGCAGTTCTTC
D: NA; size: medium-sized; J: TRBJ1-2; V: TRBV6-5; CDR3: CASSYSTGFGYTF; DNA: TGTGCCAGCAGTTACTCGACCGGGTTCGGCTACACCTTC
D: TRBD2; size: many; J: TRBJ2-7; V: TRBV20-1; CDR3: CSARGLAEPYEQYF; DNA: TGCAGTGCTAGAGGACTAGCGGAGCCCTACGAGCAGTACTTC
D: NA; size: few; J: TRBJ1-2; V: TRBV2; CDR3: CASSELNIHGYTF; DNA: TGTGCCAGCAGTGAACTCAATATACATGGCTACACCTTC
D: NA; size: once; J: TRBJ2-7; V: TRBV20-1; CDR3: CSARDGREQYF; DNA: TGCAGTGCTAGAGATGGCCGAGAGCAGTACTTC
D: TRBD2; size: medium-sized; J: TRBJ2-7; V: TRBV6-1; CDR3: CASGGRAHEQYF; DNA: TGTGCCAGCGGGGGGAGGGCCCACGAGCAGTACTTC
D: NA; size: large; J: TRBJ2-1; V: TRBV20-1; CDR3: CSAFKFNEQFF; DNA: TGCAGTGCTTTTAAGTTCAATGAGCAGTTCTTC
D: TRBD1; size: many; J: TRBJ1-4; V: TRBV19; CDR3: CASRQGNHNEKLFF; DNA: TGTGCCAGTAGACAGGGGAACCATAATGAAAAACTGTTTTTT
D: NA; size: few; J: TRBJ1-1; V: TRBV12-3/TRBV12-4; CDR3: CASSLATTEAFF; DNA: TGTGCCAGTAGCCTGGCGACCACTGAAGCTTTCTTC
D: NA; size: NA; J: TRBJ2-5; V: TRBV20-1; CDR3: CSARHRGATTQETKYF; DNA: TGCAGTGCTAGACATAGAGGGGCCACCACGCAAGAGACCAAGTACTTC
D: NA; size: NA; J: TRBJ1-4; V: TRBV14; CDR3: CASNRRREKLFF; DNA: TGTGCCAGCAACCGAAGGAGGGAAAAACTGTTTTTT
D: NA; size: many; J: TRBJ2-1; V: TRBV20-1; CDR3: CSASGGAPSNEQFF; DNA: TGCAGTGCCTCCGGTGGCGCCCCGTCCAATGAGCAGTTCTTC
D: NA; size: many; J: TRBJ2-3; V: TRBV5-1; CDR3: CASSLGGSTDTQYF; DNA: TGCGCCAGCAGCTTGGGGGGGAGCACAGATACGCAGTATTTT
D: TRBD1; size: medium-sized; J: TRBJ1-6; V: TRBV10-3; CDR3: CAISHLDRVNSPLHF; DNA: TGTGCCATCAGCCACTTGGACAGGGTTAATTCACCCCTCCACTTT
D: TRBD2; size: NA; J: TRBJ2-2; V: TRBV5-1; CDR3: CASSLQAGGSTGELFF; DNA: TGCGCCAGCAGTCTTCAAGCGGGAGGTTCCACCGGGGAGCTGTTTTTT
D: TRBD1; size: few; J: TRBJ1-2; V: TRBV2; CDR3: CASSEDGQGTYGYTF; DNA: TGTGCCAGCAGTGAAGATGGACAGGGGACCTATGGCTACACCTTC
D: NA; size: many; J: TRBJ2-4; V: TRBV7-3; CDR3: CASSLRRPPSFF; DNA: TGTGCCAGCAGCTTACGTAGGCCCCCTTCCTTCTTC
D: NA; size: many; J: TRBJ2-5; V: TRBV7-9; CDR3: CASSSHQRNQETQYF; DNA: TGTGCCAGCAGCTCCCACCAGAGGAACCAAGAGACCCAGTACTTC
D: NA; size: few; J: TRBJ2-7; V: TRBV6-1; CDR3: CASGEFSPGQYF; DNA: TGTGCCAGCGGTGAATTCAGCCCTGGGCAGTACTTC
D: NA; size: NA; J: TRBJ2-7; V: TRBV25-1; CDR3: CASSFWGVSYEQYF; DNA: TGTGCCAGCAGTTTCTGGGGGGTTTCCTACGAGCAGTACTTC
D: NA; size: many; J: TRBJ1-1; V: TRBV18; CDR3: CASSSLPPTMNTEAFF; DNA: TGTGCCAGCTCATCACTACCTCCCACTATGAACACTGAAGCTTTCTTT
D: NA; size: medium-sized; J: TRBJ2-7; V: TRBV12-3/TRBV12-4; CDR3: CASTSDSRLYEQYF; DNA: TGTGCCAGCACCTCGGACAGCAGGCTCTACGAGCAGTACTTC
D: TRBD1; size: medium-sized; J: TRBJ2-7; V: TRBV19; CDR3: CASRHPGQGDEQYF; DNA: TGTGCCAGTAGGCACCCGGGACAGGGTGACGAGCAGTACTTC
D: NA; size: many; J: TRBJ2-5; V: TRBV20-1; CDR3: CSARESSAWETQYF; DNA: TGCAGTGCTAGAGAGTCTAGCGCGTGGGAGACCCAGTACTTC
D: NA; size: medium-sized; J: TRBJ2-3; V: TRBV12-3/TRBV12-4; CDR3: CASSFWSDTDTQYF; DNA: TGTGCCAGCAGTTTTTGGTCAGACACAGATACGCAGTATTTT